Listed here is a single T cell receptor beta chain. The antigen remains unidentified. The sample is drawn from a study of vaccination effects on CD4 cells after COVID-19. Prior to sequencing, the ViraFEST assay stimulated PBMC with viral peptide pools, which expanded the antigen-specific CD4+ T cells. Cells that had been cultured for approximately eleven days were the source of isolated CD4+ T cells. Testing of the vaccine recipients showed negative nucleocapsid antibodies and no prior SARS-CoV-2 infection. Sequencing was performed with immunoSEQ multiplex PCR; in TCRdb, only in-frame clones are kept and a portion is missing. This sample has about 73,000 clones, with around 81% found just once. The material was CD4+ T cells from PBMCs cultured with SARS-CoV-2 spike peptides, obtained before COVID-19 vaccination. The clonotype originates from a human donor who received a COVID-19 vaccine.

CDR3 in amino acids: CASSQTGGDNSPLHF. The DNA of the CDR3 is TGTGCCAGCAGCCAGACAGGGGGCGATAATTCACCCCTCCACTTT. V gene TRBV2 combines with J gene TRBJ1-6, with 10 bases fitting TRBD1. This CDR3 contains 15 residues. V lost 6 bases to trimming and J lost 5 bases; unmatched junction nucleotides: 4. The germline gives CDR1 SNHLY, CDR2 FYNNEI.